This TCR beta chain was sequenced for a study of T cell repertoires in cytomegalovirus infection (dated 2019 in TCRdb). Turning to the overall study: The HLA type of each donor mattered for the analysis, because public TCR beta signatures pointed to carriage of CMV infection along with the matching HLA type.

The sample holds many counts of this clonotype. This receptor's antigen is unknown. Base qualities are not provided; no much larger clone lies one nucleotide away. Spanning cysteine to phenylalanine, the CDR3 consists of 18 amino acids. The only DNA kept is the CDR3, 54 bases in frame from the first base. The V end gives up 3 bases and the J end 2 bases, leaving 13 bases in the junction not matched to a gene. From a lookup of the germline V gene, CDR1 and CDR2 are MNHNS and SASEGT. Study-level results and caveats: In both this cohort and an independent cohort of 352 donors, the cumulative frequency of public TCR beta family members distinguished carriers of CMV infection plus the relevant HLA type. In the ex vivo response, HLA-C-restricted CMV-specific TCR beta clonotypes were dominant, and in two of eight donors the single most frequent clonotype came from this HLA-C-restricted group.

For sequencing, an Illumina HiSeq 1500 was employed. In TCRdb, the public reads were trimmed at Q25 with fastp and aligned with MiXCR, with productive beta chains retained. Every distinct CDR3 protein forms one entry, paired with its most common genes and DNA. The sample table holds some 440,000 distinct CDR3 sequences, of which about 33% were seen once. The top ten clones comprise roughly 13% of the sample. Sequencing was performed on PBMCs. The origin of this receptor is a human donor in good health (CMV status not recorded). Some clones in this sample may be carry-over from other donors' samples. The chain is assembled from TRBV6-1 and TRBJ2-3; 8 bases in the middle match TRBD2. The DNA sequence is TGTGCCAGCAGTGAGGGTAGAGGCGGGGGGCCCCTCACAGATACGCAGTATTTT. This sequence encodes CASSEGRGGGPLTDTQYF.